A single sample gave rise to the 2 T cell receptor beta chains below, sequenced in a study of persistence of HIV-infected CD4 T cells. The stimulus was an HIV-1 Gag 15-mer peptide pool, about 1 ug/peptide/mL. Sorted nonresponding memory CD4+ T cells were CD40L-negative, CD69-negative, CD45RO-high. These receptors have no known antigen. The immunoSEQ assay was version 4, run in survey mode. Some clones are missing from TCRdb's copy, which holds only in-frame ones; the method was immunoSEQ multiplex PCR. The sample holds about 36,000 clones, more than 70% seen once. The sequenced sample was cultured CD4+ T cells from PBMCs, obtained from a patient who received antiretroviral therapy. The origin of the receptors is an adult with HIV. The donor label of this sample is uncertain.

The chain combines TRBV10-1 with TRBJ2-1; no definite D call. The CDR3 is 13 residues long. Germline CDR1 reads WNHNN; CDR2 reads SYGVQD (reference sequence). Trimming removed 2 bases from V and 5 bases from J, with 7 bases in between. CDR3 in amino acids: CASSEGNNNEQFF. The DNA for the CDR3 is TGCGCCAGCAGTGAGGGGAACAACAATGAGCAGTTCTTC.

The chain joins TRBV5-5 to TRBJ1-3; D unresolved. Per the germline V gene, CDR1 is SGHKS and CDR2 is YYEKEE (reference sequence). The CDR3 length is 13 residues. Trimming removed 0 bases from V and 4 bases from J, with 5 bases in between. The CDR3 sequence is CASSLERGNTIYF. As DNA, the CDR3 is TGTGCCAGCAGCTTGGAACGGGGAAACACCATATATTTT.